The next 20 T cell receptor beta chains were all read from a single sample in a study of shared clonotypes between healthy human individuals. Libraries were prepared by immunoSEQ multiplex PCR; TCRdb keeps only in-frame clonotypes and omits some of them. The data show millions of clones, 85% to 95% seen once. The specimen was naive CD4+ T cells sorted from blood. Subset here: CD45RA+ positively selected. These receptor sequences come from a man between 18 and 35 years old in good health.

This chain links TRBV6-5 with TRBJ2-3; D is possibly TRBD2 (6 bases). Germline V gene sequence: CDR1 MNHEY, CDR2 SVGAGI. This CDR3 comprises 14 residues. Trimming shortened V by 4 bases and J by 5 bases, and 13 bases separated the two germline ends. CDR3 nucleotides: TGTGCCAGCAGTTTCCGGGGGTCGGGAGATACGCAGTATTTT. Protein product: CASSFRGSGDTQYF.

This chain links TRBV4-1 with TRBJ2-7; 10 bases fit TRBD1. The CDR3 consists of 16 residues. The trim removed 2 bases at V and 5 bases at J, leaving 9 bases unmatched. In germline, CDR1 is MGHRA, CDR2 YSYEKL. DNA of the CDR3: TGCGCCAGCAGCCAACTGCCGGGACAGGGGAACAACGAGCAGTACTTC. It translates to CASSQLPGQGNNEQYF.

This chain connects TRBV5-1 to TRBJ2-3; 10 bases are shared with TRBD1. V lost 4 bases and J lost 2; bases outside the gene matches: 7. This CDR3 has 16 residues. From germline, CDR1 is SGHRS and CDR2 YFSETQ. CDR3 nucleotide sequence: TGCGCCAGCAGCGGGGGACAGGGGCCCCTCACAGATACGCAGTATTTT. It translates to CASSGGQGPLTDTQYF.

This clone appeared once. The genes are TRBV18 and TRBJ1-4; D might be TRBD1 (5 bases). V was cut by 3 bases and J by 8 bases, with 16 bases left in between. CDR1 and CDR2 (germline): KGHSH, LQKENI. This CDR3 is built from 15 residues. CDR3 DNA: TGTGCCAGCTCACCCGCCGGAGGGGTCGGGGAAAAACTGTTTTTT. Translating it yields CASSPAGGVGEKLFF.

This sequence joins TRBV10-1 and TRBJ2-3, with no clear D. Germline values: CDR1 WNHNN, CDR2 SYGVQD (reference sequence). This CDR3 region has 13 residues. V lost 5 bases and J lost 1, with 7 bases in between. The CDR3 here is CASSKPGTDTQYF. CDR3 DNA sequence: TGCGCCAGCAGTAAGCCAGGCACAGATACGCAGTATTTT.

J is TRBJ1-2 and V is TRBV30, with D hard to call. Germline V lookup: CDR1 GTSNPN, CDR2 SVGIG (reference sequence). V gave up 4 bases and J gave up 0 bases, with 6 bases separating them. The CDR3 is 12 residues long. CDR3 protein: CAWNSPNYGYTF. For the CDR3, the DNA is TGTGCCTGGAATAGTCCTAACTATGGCTACACCTTC.

This clone was seen only once. J is TRBJ2-2 and V is TRBV6-6, with D unclear. Germline CDR1 is MNHNY and CDR2 is SVGAGI (reference sequence). This CDR3 region has 14 residues. Trimming pared 6 bases from V and 4 bases from J, leaving 12 bases between. CDR3 DNA sequence: TGTGCCAGCAGCCGGAATGCCGGCACCGGGGAGCTGTTTTTT. Encoded protein: CASSRNAGTGELFF.

The chain employs TRBV10-3 and TRBJ2-6; D is uncertain. CDR1 and CDR2 (germline): ENHRY, SYGVKD. The CDR3 contains 15 residues. The germline V and J ends were trimmed by 4 bases and 0 bases, with 7 bases remaining between them. CDR3 sequence: CAISVVNSGANVLTF. The CDR3 DNA is TGTGCCATCAGTGTAGTAAACTCTGGGGCCAACGTCCTGACTTTC.

With respect to this clone: Within the sample, other DNA sequences also encode this same CDR3. This sequence joins TRBV6-1 and TRBJ2-7, with no clear D. In germline, CDR1 is MNHNS, CDR2 SASEGT. This CDR3 comprises 13 residues. V lost 8 bases to trimming and J lost 3 bases, with 14 bases between them. The CDR3 DNA reads TGTGCCAGCCGACCCGTTGCGAGCTACGAGCAGTACTTC. It yields the protein CASRPVASYEQYF.

V usage is TRBV11-2 and J usage is TRBJ2-7, with D hard to call. V lost 5 bases and J 6 bases, leaving 11 bases between the germline ends. The germline gives CDR1 SGHAT, CDR2 FQNNGV. The CDR3 is made up of 12 amino acids. Written as DNA, the CDR3 is TGTGCCAGCAGCACGACGGCGCCCGAGCAGTACTTC. As protein: CASSTTAPEQYF.

The chain is built from TRBV7-6 and TRBJ1-3; D is ambiguous. The CDR3 is made up of 18 amino acids. The germline gives CDR1 SGHVS, CDR2 FNYEAQ. Trimming shortened V by 0 bases and J by 0 bases, and 15 bases separated the two germline ends. CDR3 sequence (DNA): TGTGCCAGCAGCTTAGCAGGTGGAGGGTTCTCCTCTGGAAACACCATATATTTT. This translates into CASSLAGGGFSSGNTIYF.

The V gene is TRBV28, the J gene TRBJ2-7, with 8 bases aligning to TRBD1. The J segment lost 6 bases and the V segment lost 6 bases, leaving 13 bases of the junction unmatched. The length of the CDR3 is 15 residues. Germline CDR1 MDHEN, CDR2 SYDVKM. In DNA form, the CDR3 reads TGTGCCAGCAGACCGGACAGGGCCCTTCCCGGCGAGCAGTACTTC. Its translation is CASRPDRALPGEQYF.

The chain employs TRBV30 and TRBJ2-7; a weak D match, TRBD2 (5 bases). Trimming pared 4 bases from V and 3 bases from J, leaving 25 bases between. The CDR3 spans 17 residues. The germline V gene has CDR1 GTSNPN and CDR2 SVGIG (reference sequence). This CDR3 is CAWNAARGTSPHYEQYF. The CDR3 DNA reads as TGTGCCTGGAACGCTGCTCGGGGTACAAGCCCCCACTACGAGCAGTACTTC.

The V gene is TRBV10-3, the J gene TRBJ1-1, with unresolved D. Looked up from germline, CDR1 is ENHRY and CDR2 is SYGVKD. The germline V and J ends were trimmed by 4 bases and 9 bases, with 12 bases remaining between them. This CDR3 has 12 residues. CDR3 DNA: TGTGCCATCAGTGGATCTAGACTACAAGCTTTCTTT. Residues: CAISGSRLQAFF.

The gene calls are TRBV18 and TRBJ2-5; a weak D match, TRBD2 (6 bases). The length of the CDR3 is 15 residues. The germline gives CDR1 KGHSH, CDR2 LQKENI. The V gene lost 5 bases and the J gene lost 1 base, with 14 bases spanning the gap. CDR3 sequence reads: CASSGNLATQETQYF. As DNA, the CDR3 is TGTGCCAGCTCAGGGAATCTAGCGACCCAAGAGACCCAGTACTTC.

This chain links TRBV12-5 with TRBJ2-3, with 12 positions matching TRBD1. Trimming at V came to 4 bases and at J to 2 bases, leaving 13 bases not matched to a gene. The CDR3 is 19 residues long. From germline, CDR1 is LGHNT and CDR2 FRNRAP. CDR3 nucleotide sequence: TGTGCTAGTGGTTCACCGGGACAGGGGGCGCGAAGACCCACAGATACGCAGTATTTT. As protein: CASGSPGQGARRPTDTQYF.

In the case of this clone: The identical CDR3 is also encoded by other nucleotide sequences in the sample. This sequence joins TRBV5-1 and TRBJ2-2; 7 bases are shared with TRBD1. In germline, CDR1 is SGHRS, CDR2 YFSETQ. The CDR3 consists of 15 residues. Trimming took 3 bases from V and 1 from J; bases not matched to a gene: 3. CDR3 residues: CASSSRTGNTGELFF. DNA for the CDR3: TGCGCCAGCAGCTCACGGACAGGGAACACCGGGGAGCTGTTTTTT.

For the CDR3, the DNA is TGTGCCAGCAGTACCGGACTGACTAACTATGGCTACACCTTC. Its translation is CASSTGLTNYGYTF. The gene calls are TRBV28 and TRBJ1-2; D is ambiguous. Germline V lookup: CDR1 MDHEN, CDR2 SYDVKM. The V end lost 5 bases, the J end lost 0 bases, and 10 bases lay between the germline ends. The CDR3 totals 14 residues.

As for this clone: Possible read error: a much larger clone is one base away. The chain combines TRBV5-8 with TRBJ1-1, with D tentatively TRBD1 (6 bases). CDR1 SGHTS and CDR2 YDEGEE come from the germline V gene. V gave up 4 bases and J gave up 0 bases, with 7 bases separating them. This CDR3 is 13 amino acids long. This chain's CDR3 is CASSRTVNTEAFF. Written as DNA, the CDR3 is TGTGCCAGCAGCCGGACAGTGAACACTGAAGCTTTCTTT.

This chain uses TRBV5-4 with TRBJ1-2, with D hard to call. The CDR3 contains 14 residues. The germline CDR1 and CDR2 sequences are SGHNT and YYREEE (reference sequence). The germline V and J ends were trimmed by 1 base and 8 bases, with 15 bases remaining between them. The CDR3: CASSLYGRPPGYTF. The CDR3 DNA is TGTGCCAGCAGCTTGTACGGACGGCCCCCGGGCTACACCTTC.